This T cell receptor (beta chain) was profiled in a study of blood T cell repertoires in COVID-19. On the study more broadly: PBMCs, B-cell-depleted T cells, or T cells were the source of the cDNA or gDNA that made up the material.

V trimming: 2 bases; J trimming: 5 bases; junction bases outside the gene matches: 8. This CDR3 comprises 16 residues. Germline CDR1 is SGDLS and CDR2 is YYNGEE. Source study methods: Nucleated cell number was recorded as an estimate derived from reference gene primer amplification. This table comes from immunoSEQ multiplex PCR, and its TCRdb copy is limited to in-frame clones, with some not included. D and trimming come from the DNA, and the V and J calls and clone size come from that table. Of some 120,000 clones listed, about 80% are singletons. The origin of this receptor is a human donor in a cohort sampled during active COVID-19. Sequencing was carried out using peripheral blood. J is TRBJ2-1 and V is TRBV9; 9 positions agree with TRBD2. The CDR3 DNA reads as TGTGCCAGCAGCGTTTACATAGCGGGGGAAAACAATGAGCAGTTCTTC. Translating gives CASSVYIAGENNEQFF. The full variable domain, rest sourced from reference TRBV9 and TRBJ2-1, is DSGVTQTPKHLITATGQRVTLRCSPRSGDLSVYWYQQSLDQGLQFLIQYYNGEERAKGNILERFSAQQFPDLHSELNLSSLELGDSALYFCASSVYIAGENNEQFFGPGTRLTVL.